This T cell receptor beta chain comes out of a study of T cell responses to AZD1222 COVID-19 vaccine. Findings and limits, study-wide: Donors were chiefly white British, with a greater number of females, and clonal diversity was perhaps underestimated. Spike-specific TCR breadth and depth went up after people got two AZD1222 doses.

Second doses at about 4 or about 12 weeks were pooled. Only in-frame clones appear in the TCRdb table, and some are missing; sequencing was by immunoSEQ multiplex PCR. The sample has roughly 190,000 clones; more than 85% are singletons. For this clone: Its antigen is not identified.

The sample here was peripheral blood, taken 28 days after the second AZD1222 dose. The receptor comes from an adult who received the AZD1222 COVID-19 vaccine.

CDR3 nucleotides: TGCGCCAGCAGCTTGGGTAGGGGCGGGAGGGCCCCCAATGAGCAGTTCTTC. Its protein product is CASSLGRGGRAPNEQFF. The V and J genes are TRBV5-1 and TRBJ2-1; 9 bases line up with TRBD2. The CDR3 loop spans 17 amino acids. Germline values: CDR1 SGHRS, CDR2 YFSETQ. Trimming cost V 0 bases and J 6 bases; bases outside gene matches: 10.